This T cell receptor (beta chain) is from a study of identical twins. The V end was cut by 7 bases, the J end by 7 bases, with 14 bases between. Germline-derived CDR1 and CDR2 are SEHNR and FQNEAQ (reference sequence). The CDR3 is made up of 12 amino acids. Concerning this clonotype itself: Its antigen remains unknown.

Broader study findings: For out-of-frame alpha sequences shared by twins, low generation probability was in excess.

TCRdb independently ran MiXCR on the 5' RACE reads; one entry per CDR3 protein. The sample carries about 730,000 distinct CDR3 sequences, 21% recorded once. The same sample was also used in a study of T cells expressing NK-cell markers. That work adds: Roughly six of the donors carried dominant NKG2C+ clonotypes that took up roughly 1.0-8% of their CD8+ T cells.

Sequencing was carried out using PBMCs. The TCR was taken from a young woman in good health. The chain combines TRBV7-9 with TRBJ2-7, with a tentative D call TRBD1 (5 bases). CDR3 loop: CASTPGAKEQYF. In nucleotides, the CDR3 is TGTGCCAGCACCCCTGGGGCTAAAGAGCAGTACTTC.